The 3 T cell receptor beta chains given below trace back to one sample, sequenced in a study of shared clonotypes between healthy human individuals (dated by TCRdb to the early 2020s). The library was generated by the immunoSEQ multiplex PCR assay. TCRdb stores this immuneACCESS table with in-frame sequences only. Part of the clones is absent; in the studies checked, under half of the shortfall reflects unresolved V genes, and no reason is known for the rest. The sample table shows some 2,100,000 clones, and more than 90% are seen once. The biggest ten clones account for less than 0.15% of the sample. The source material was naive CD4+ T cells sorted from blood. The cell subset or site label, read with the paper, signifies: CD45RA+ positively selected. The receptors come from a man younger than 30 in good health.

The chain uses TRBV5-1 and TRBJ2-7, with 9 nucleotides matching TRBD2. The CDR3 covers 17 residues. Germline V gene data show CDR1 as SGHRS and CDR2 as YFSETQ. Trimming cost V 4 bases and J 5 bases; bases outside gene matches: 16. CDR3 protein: CASSRGEGLATFDEQYF. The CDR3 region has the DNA TGCGCCAGCAGCCGGGGCGAGGGACTAGCCACCTTCGACGAGCAGTACTTC.

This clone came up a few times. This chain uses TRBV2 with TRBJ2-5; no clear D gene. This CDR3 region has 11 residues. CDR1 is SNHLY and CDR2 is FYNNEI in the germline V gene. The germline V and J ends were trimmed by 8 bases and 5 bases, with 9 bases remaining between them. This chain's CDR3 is CASAVVETQYF. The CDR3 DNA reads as TGTGCCAGCGCGGTCGTGGAGACCCAGTACTTC.

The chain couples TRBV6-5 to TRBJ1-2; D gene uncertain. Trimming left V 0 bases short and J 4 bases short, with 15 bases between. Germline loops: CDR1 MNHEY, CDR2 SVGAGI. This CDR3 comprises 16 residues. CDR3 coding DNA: TGTGCCAGCAGTTACTCTCAGATAGCTGAAGGCTATGGCTACACCTTC. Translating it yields CASSYSQIAEGYGYTF.